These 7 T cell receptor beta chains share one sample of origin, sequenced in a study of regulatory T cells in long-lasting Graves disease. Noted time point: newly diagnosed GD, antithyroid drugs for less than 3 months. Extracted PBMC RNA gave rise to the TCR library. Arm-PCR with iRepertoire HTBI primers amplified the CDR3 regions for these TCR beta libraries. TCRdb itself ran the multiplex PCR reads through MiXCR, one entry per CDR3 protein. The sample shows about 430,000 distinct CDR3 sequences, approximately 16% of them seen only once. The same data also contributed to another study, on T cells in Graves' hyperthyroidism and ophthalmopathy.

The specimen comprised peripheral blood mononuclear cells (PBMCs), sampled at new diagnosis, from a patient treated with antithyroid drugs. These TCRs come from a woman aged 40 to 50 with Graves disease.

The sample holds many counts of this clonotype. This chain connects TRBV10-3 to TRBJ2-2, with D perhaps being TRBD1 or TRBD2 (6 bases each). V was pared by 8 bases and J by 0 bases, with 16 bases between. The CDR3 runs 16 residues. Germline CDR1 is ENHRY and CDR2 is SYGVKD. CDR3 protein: CAIGIRGTPNTGELFF. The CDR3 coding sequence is TGTGCCATCGGCATACGCGGGACACCGAACACCGGGGAGCTGTTTTTT.

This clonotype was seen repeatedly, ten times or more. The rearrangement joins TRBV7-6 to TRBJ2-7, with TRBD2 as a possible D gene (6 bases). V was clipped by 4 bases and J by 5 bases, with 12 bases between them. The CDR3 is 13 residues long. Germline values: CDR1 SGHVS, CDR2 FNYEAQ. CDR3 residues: CASSSGSGNEQYF. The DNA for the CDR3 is TGTGCCAGCAGCTCCGGGAGTGGGAACGAGCAGTACTTC.

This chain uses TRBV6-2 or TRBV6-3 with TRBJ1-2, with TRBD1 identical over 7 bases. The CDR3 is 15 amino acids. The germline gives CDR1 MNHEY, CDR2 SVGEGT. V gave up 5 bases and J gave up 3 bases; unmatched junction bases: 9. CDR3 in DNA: TGTGCCAGCAGTGTCCTCCGGGACAGCTACTATGGCTACACCTTC. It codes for CASSVLRDSYYGYTF.

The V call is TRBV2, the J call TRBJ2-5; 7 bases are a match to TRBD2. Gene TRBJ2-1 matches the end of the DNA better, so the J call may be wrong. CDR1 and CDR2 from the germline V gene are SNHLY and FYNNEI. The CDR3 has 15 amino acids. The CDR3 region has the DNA TGTGCCAGGTCCAAGGAAGGGCTAGCGGTTAATGAGCAGTTCTTC. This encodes CARSKEGLAVNEQFF.

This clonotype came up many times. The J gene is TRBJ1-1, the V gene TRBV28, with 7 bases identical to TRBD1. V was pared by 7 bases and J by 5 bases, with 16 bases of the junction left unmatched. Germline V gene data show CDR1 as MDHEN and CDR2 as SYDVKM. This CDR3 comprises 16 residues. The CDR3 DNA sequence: TGTGCCAGCACCCCTAAGGGGAACAGGGGAAGAACTGAAGCTTTCTTT. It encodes CASTPKGNRGRTEAFF.

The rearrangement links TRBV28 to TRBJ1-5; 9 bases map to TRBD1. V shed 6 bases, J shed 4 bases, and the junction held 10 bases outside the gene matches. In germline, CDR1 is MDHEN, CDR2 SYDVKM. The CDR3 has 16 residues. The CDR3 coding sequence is TGTGCCAGCAGCTCTACACAGGGGGCGAGGAATCAGCCCCAGCATTTT. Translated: CASSSTQGARNQPQHF.

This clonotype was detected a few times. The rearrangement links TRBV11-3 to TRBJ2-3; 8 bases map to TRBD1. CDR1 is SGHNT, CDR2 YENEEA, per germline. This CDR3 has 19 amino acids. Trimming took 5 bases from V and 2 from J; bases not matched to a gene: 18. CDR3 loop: CASSPLIRDRRWFTDTQYF. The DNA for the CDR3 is TGTGCCAGCAGCCCACTAATCCGGGACAGGAGATGGTTCACAGATACGCAGTATTTT.